This T cell receptor beta chain was recovered during a study of a mutant IDH1 vaccine in newly diagnosed glioma. Overall study: The start of vaccination came 4-6 weeks after radiotherapy alone, or with temozolomide cycles. Averaging around 42 years of age, treated patients were approximately 62% male and 37.5% female. Patients had received radiotherapy, temozolomide, or both previously, most receiving both.

Time point meaning: week 23, last vaccination. Vaccine doses each comprised 300 ug of mutant IDH1 20-mer peptide, with topical imiquimod. The protocol was immunoSEQ multiplex PCR, while the TCRdb copy is restricted to in-frame clones and leaves out a portion. The repertoire holds just over 80,000 clones, with 75% to 85% as singletons. Trimming cost V 8 bases and J 5 bases; bases outside gene matches: 6. The germline V gene encodes CDR1 MNHNY and CDR2 SVGAGI (reference sequence). The CDR3 is 13 residues long. Concerning this clone itself: Its antigen is unknown.

This sequence originates from a man between 25 and 39 years old with glioma. Some clones in this sample may be carry-over from other donors' samples. The V gene is TRBV6-6, the J gene TRBJ2-5; the match to TRBD1 covers 9 bases. Here the sequenced sample was PBMCs, taken from a glioma patient whose treatment included an IDH1 peptide vaccine. DNA for the CDR3: TGTGCCAGCGCAATAGGGACAGGGGAGACCCAGTACTTC. Protein product: CASAIGTGETQYF.